This paragraph covers one T cell receptor (beta chain) sequence. Cohort allocation depended upon clinical history that participants reported. This table comes from immunoSEQ multiplex PCR, and its TCRdb copy is limited to in-frame clones, with some not included. The sample has under 350,000 clones; 86% are singletons. Germline values: CDR1 MNHNS, CDR2 SASEGT. The CDR3 is made up of 15 amino acids. V was pared by 2 bases and J by 6 bases, with 3 bases of the junction left unmatched. The sample comes from a study of blood T cell repertoires in COVID-19. In the study overall: Sources were T cells, B-cell-depleted T cells, or PBMCs; the material itself was cDNA or gDNA.

The source material was PBMCs or T cells enriched from blood (not recorded which). The chain is built from TRBV6-1 and TRBJ2-2, with 10 nucleotides matching TRBD1. This sequence was found in a woman in her forties with acute COVID-19. This CDR3 is CASSEPGTGAGELFF. The CDR3 DNA is TGTGCCAGCAGTGAACCCGGGACAGGGGCCGGGGAGCTGTTTTTT.